Following are 25 T cell receptor beta chains from one sample sequenced in a study of response to subunit inactivated influenza vaccine. One entry per CDR3 protein, called by TCRdb with MiXCR from the RT-PCR reads. The sample has about 650,000 distinct CDR3 sequences, around 14% seen once. This material consisted of PBMCs from blood, taken roughly 12 days after vaccination. The receptors were gathered from a man aged 50 to 60 who received an inactivated influenza vaccine.

This clonotype was seen only a few times. J is TRBJ2-2 and V is TRBV29-1, with unresolved D. This CDR3 has 13 amino acids. Germline V CDR1 and CDR2: SQVTM, ANQGSEA. V lost 4 bases to trimming and J lost 8 bases, with 14 bases between them. The CDR3 here is CSVVRQPSGELFF. Here the CDR3 DNA reads TGCAGCGTTGTAAGGCAGCCATCTGGGGAGCTGTTTTTT.

This clonotype showed up just a few times. The rearrangement uses TRBV11-1 and TRBJ1-5; perhaps TRBD1 as D (6 bases). CDR1 and CDR2 (germline): SGHAT, FQDESV (reference sequence). The CDR3 loop spans 19 amino acids. Between the trimmed V and J ends, which lost 1 base and 4 bases, there was a span of 23 bases. The CDR3 DNA is TGTGCCAGCAGCTTAGGCAATTTAAAAACGGGACACCTTAATCAGCCCCAGCATTTT. Translating gives CASSLGNLKTGHLNQPQHF.

The chain recombines TRBV29-1 with TRBJ2-2; 10 nucleotides line up with TRBD2. CDR3 length equals 15 residues. After removal of 2 bases from V and 5 bases from J, the junction contained 5 bases not matched to a gene. Looked up from germline, CDR1 is SQVTM and CDR2 is ANQGSEA. CDR3 amino acids: CSVEKREGQTGELFF. The CDR3 region has the DNA TGCAGCGTTGAAAAGCGGGAGGGCCAAACCGGGGAGCTGTTTTTT.

The CDR3: CASTPRDRDTPSSYEQYF. The CDR3 DNA follows: TGTGCCAGCACCCCGCGGGACAGAGATACGCCGAGCTCCTACGAGCAGTACTTC. The chain combines TRBV27 with TRBJ2-7; D is perhaps TRBD1 (7 bases). The CDR3 runs 18 residues. V shed 7 bases and J shed 0 bases, with 25 bases lying between them. Germline V lookup: CDR1 MNHEY, CDR2 SMNVEV (reference sequence).

This clonotype was picked up a small number of times. The chain is built from TRBV12-3 or TRBV12-4 and TRBJ2-3; D possibly matches TRBD1 or TRBD2 (5 bases each). CDR3 length equals 15 residues. V lost 2 bases, J lost 0 bases, and 9 bases lay in between. The CDR3 nucleotides are TGTGCCAGCAGTTTATGGGGGACGAGCACAGATACGCAGTATTTT. Translating gives CASSLWGTSTDTQYF.

The rearrangement links TRBV9 to TRBJ2-4, with a tentative D call TRBD2 (5 bases). V gave up 3 bases and J gave up 3 bases, with 16 bases separating them. The CDR3 is made up of 16 amino acids. Germline V gene data show CDR1 as SGDLS and CDR2 as YYNGEE. CDR3 coding DNA: TGTGCCAGCAGCGCCCAAGATAGCGCAGGCAAAAACATTCAGTACTTC. Translating it yields CASSAQDSAGKNIQYF.

This clonotype has ten or more counts. V gene TRBV5-1 combines with J gene TRBJ1-4; D might be TRBD1 (6 bases). Per germline, CDR1 SGHRS and CDR2 YFSETQ. Trimming shortened V by 4 bases and J by 1 base, and 14 bases separated the two germline ends. This CDR3 contains 16 residues. CDR3: CASSPFVQGTNEKLFF. The CDR3 nucleotides are TGCGCCAGCAGCCCCTTCGTACAGGGAACTAATGAAAAACTGTTTTTT.

This clonotype was found a few times. The CDR3 loop is CASSPVGGSRYEQYF. The CDR3 DNA reads as TGTGCCAGCTCACCGGTGGGGGGCAGTCGATACGAGCAGTACTTC. This chain uses TRBV18 with TRBJ2-7; D may correspond to TRBD1 or TRBD2 (6 bases each). Germline CDR1 KGHSH, CDR2 LQKENI. The V and J ends lost 3 bases and 4 bases respectively, with 16 bases between them. The CDR3 covers 15 residues.

The chain has TRBV6-6 and TRBJ1-1, with 8 nucleotides matching TRBD1. This CDR3 is built from 12 residues. The V and J ends lost 6 bases and 7 bases, in that order; junction bases with no gene match: 4. In germline, CDR1 is MNHNY, CDR2 SVGAGI (reference sequence). The CDR3: CASRSTGGEAFF. The DNA of the CDR3 is TGTGCCAGCAGGTCTACAGGGGGTGAAGCTTTCTTT.

The chain couples TRBV20-1 to TRBJ1-6, with 8 nucleotides matching TRBD1. The junction had 5 bases not matched to a gene; V was cut back by 3 bases and J by 10 bases. The CDR3 has 13 residues. Germline-derived CDR1 and CDR2 are DFQATT and SNEGSKA (reference sequence). The CDR3 loop is CSASDQGASPLHF. The CDR3 DNA reads as TGCAGTGCTAGCGATCAGGGGGCCTCACCCCTCCACTTT.

The chain links TRBV2 to TRBJ2-5, with D possibly called TRBD1 or TRBD2 (5 bases each). The CDR3 sequence is 13 residues long. The V gene's germline CDR1 is SNHLY and CDR2 FYNNEI. V lost 11 bases to trimming and J lost 1 base, with 14 bases between them. CDR3 loop: CAGSFQGQETQYF. The CDR3 nucleotides read TGTGCCGGGAGCTTCCAGGGCCAAGAGACCCAGTACTTC.

V is TRBV5-1 and J is TRBJ2-7, with D possibly matching TRBD2 (5 bases). This CDR3 contains 13 residues. Germline loops: CDR1 SGHRS, CDR2 YFSETQ. V was clipped by 2 bases and J by 7 bases, with 13 bases between them. The CDR3: CASSFGPSGEQYF. The CDR3 region has the DNA TGCGCCAGCAGCTTCGGACCCTCGGGAGAGCAGTACTTC.

This clonotype came up a few times. The genes are TRBV12-3 or TRBV12-4 and TRBJ2-1; 11 nucleotides agree with TRBD2. This CDR3 spans 15 amino acids. J lost 8 bases, V lost 5 bases, and 8 bases had no gene match. The CDR3 coding sequence is TGTGCCAGCAGTGAGGCGTCTAGCGGGAGGTATGAGCAGTTCTTC. This translates into CASSEASSGRYEQFF.

In this sample, this clonotype turned up a few times. V is TRBV11-2 and J is TRBJ2-4; 12 nucleotides align to TRBD1. Germline-derived CDR1 and CDR2 are SGHAT and FQNNGV. The J segment lost 0 bases and the V segment lost 3 bases, leaving 9 bases of the junction unmatched. This CDR3 spans 19 amino acids. The CDR3 DNA sequence: TGTGCCAGCAGCTTTAGGGGGACAGGGGGCACCATAGCCAAAAACATTCAGTACTTC. It specifies CASSFRGTGGTIAKNIQYF.

This clonotype came up a few times. The V gene is TRBV20-1, the J gene TRBJ2-1, with 10 bases fitting TRBD2. There are 15 residues in the CDR3. V gave up 6 bases and J gave up 0 bases; unmatched junction bases: 5. From germline, CDR1 is DFQATT and CDR2 SNEGSKA (reference sequence). CDR3 sequence: CSAGSGRGSYNEQFF. In DNA, the CDR3 is TGCAGTGCGGGGAGCGGGAGGGGCTCCTACAATGAGCAGTTCTTC.

This clonotype was counted a few times. This rearrangement joins TRBV7-2 to TRBJ2-3; D is possibly TRBD2 (5 bases). V lost 2 bases and J 6 bases, leaving 15 bases between the germline ends. From germline, CDR1 is SGHTA and CDR2 FQGNSA. The CDR3 consists of 15 residues. Here the CDR3 DNA reads TGTGCCAGCAGCTTAAGAGCGGTAAAGGTGGATACGCAGTATTTT. Residues: CASSLRAVKVDTQYF.

The rearrangement joins TRBV5-1 to TRBJ2-3, with D perhaps TRBD1 (6 bases). The V gene lost 4 bases and the J gene lost 6 bases, with 12 bases spanning the gap. Germline CDR1 and CDR2: SGHRS and YFSETQ. The CDR3 extends over 13 amino acids. The CDR3 here is CASSDNREDTQYF. The CDR3 DNA reads TGCGCCAGCAGCGACAACAGGGAGGATACGCAGTATTTT. Together with reference TRBV5-1 and TRBJ2-3, the CDR3 gives the full variable domain: KAGVTQTPRYLIKTRGQQVTLSCSPISGHRSVSWYQQTPGQGLQFLFEYFSETQRNKGNFPGRFSGRQFSNSRSEMNVSTLELGDSALYLCASSDNREDTQYFGPGTRLTVL.

This clonotype was seen only a few times. The genes are TRBV6-1 and TRBJ2-2; a possible D gene is TRBD1 (5 bases). The CDR3 length is 15 residues. The germline V and J ends were trimmed by 5 bases and 4 bases, with 14 bases remaining between them. Germline values: CDR1 MNHNS, CDR2 SASEGT. This CDR3 reads CASSQLEQVTGELFF. In DNA, the CDR3 is TGTGCCAGCAGTCAATTGGAACAGGTCACCGGGGAGCTGTTTTTT.

The V and J genes are TRBV7-9 and TRBJ2-3; weak D call: TRBD1 (6 bases). Trimming took off 1 base at V and 3 bases at J, with 11 bases between the two ends. Germline V gives CDR1 SEHNR, CDR2 FQNEAQ (reference sequence). The CDR3 has 15 residues. The CDR3 reads CASSLVTGQTDTQYF. The CDR3 DNA reads as TGTGCCAGCAGCTTAGTCACCGGACAGACAGATACGCAGTATTTT.

This clonotype was found once. The chain carries TRBV20-1 and TRBJ2-1; no firm D call. This CDR3 is built from 13 residues. The germline V gene encodes CDR1 DFQATT and CDR2 SNEGSKA (reference sequence). The germline V and J ends were trimmed by 6 bases and 0 bases, with 9 bases remaining between them. The CDR3 sequence is CSAPFRSYNEQFF. The DNA of the CDR3 is TGCAGTGCCCCCTTTCGCTCCTACAATGAGCAGTTCTTC.

This clonotype was observed a handful of times. CDR3 bases: TGTGCCAGCAGTTTGATCGACAGGAGTGAAGCTTTCTTT. Its protein product is CASSLIDRSEAFF. The J gene is TRBJ1-1, the V gene TRBV27; D is possibly TRBD1 (6 bases). Germline V gives CDR1 MNHEY, CDR2 SMNVEV (reference sequence). V lost 3 bases to trimming and J lost 7 bases, with 12 bases between them. CDR3 length: 13 residues.

The chain employs TRBV5-1 and TRBJ2-2; 8 positions match TRBD2. The CDR3 spans 17 residues. V was pared by 4 bases and J by 4 bases, with 12 bases of the junction left unmatched. Germline lookup yields CDR1 SGHRS and CDR2 YFSETQ. The CDR3: CASSPSGSGRGTGELFF. DNA of the CDR3: TGCGCCAGCAGCCCAAGCGGGAGCGGTCGCGGCACCGGGGAGCTGTTTTTT.

J is TRBJ2-5 and V is TRBV6-2 or TRBV6-3; 7 nucleotides line up with TRBD1. The junction had 23 bases not matched to a gene; V was cut back by 6 bases and J by 7 bases. The length of the CDR3 is 18 residues. CDR1 and CDR2 (germline): MNHEY, SVGEGT. CDR3 nucleotides: TGTGCCAGCAGCAGACAGGGTACAGTACGATCGTTATTCGGGACCCAGTACTTC. Its translation is CASSRQGTVRSLFGTQYF.

The genes are TRBV5-1 and TRBJ2-6, with D hard to call. V lost 4 bases to trimming and J lost 6 bases, with 8 bases between them. Germline CDR1 is SGHRS and CDR2 is YFSETQ. The CDR3 contains 13 residues. CDR3 amino acids: CASSPNEANVLTF. CDR3 coding DNA: TGCGCCAGCAGCCCCAATGAGGCCAACGTCCTGACTTTC.

This clonotype turned up a few times. The chain carries TRBV6-1 and TRBJ2-7, with D perhaps matching TRBD1 (6 bases). This CDR3 is 14 amino acids long. Germline CDR1 and CDR2: MNHNS and SASEGT. Deletions cut 7 bases from V and 6 bases from J, with 19 bases between. This CDR3 reads CASTSTGLVSEQYF. As DNA, the CDR3 is TGTGCCAGCACCAGTACAGGGCTGGTATCCGAGCAGTACTTC.